This T cell receptor (beta chain) was sequenced for a study of PD-L1 blockade in urothelial cancer (dated by TCRdb to 2016 to 2017). For context, the study as a whole: All patients started therapy around 2014 and received atezolizumab 1,200 mg intravenously every 3 weeks. About 90% of the roughly 29 patients were identified as males with urothelial cancer of bladder origin, and a prior smoking history was reported by 18 of 29 patients. Patients had an ECOG performance status of 0 or 1 and had received between 0 and 3 prior chemotherapy regimens. Blood samples were analyzed 3 weeks after the start of treatment (second dose) and 6 weeks after the start of treatment. Blood samples gave a median of roughly 150,000 T cells and under 85,000 unique TCRs, with a median clonality of 0.080. The study, an exploratory multi-omic analysis, examined somatic, immune and clinical correlates of response to PD-L1 blockade with atezolizumab in urothelial cancer. Pretreatment tumor samples, along with matched peripheral blood collected serially before and after atezolizumab treatment, underwent TCR sequencing. Durable clinical benefit was defined as progression-free survival longer than 6 months, and TCR features were also tested against progression-free and overall survival. In the same patients who had TCR sequencing, pretreatment tumors also underwent whole exome sequencing and RNA sequencing. Several patients reached durable clinical benefit, while around 19 patients did not. Some 30 patients had pretreatment blood TCR-seq, some 25 had at least one posttreatment blood collection, and some 25 had tumor TCR-seq.

The cohort included 29 patients with locally advanced or metastatic urothelial carcinoma who were treated at Memorial Sloan Kettering on a trial protocol. Peripheral blood mononuclear cells were collected from each patient pretreatment and during treatment, giving between 1 and 8 total time points per patient. The Qiagen DNeasy Blood extraction kit was used to purify genomic DNA from total PBMCs and tumor samples. PBMCs were collected pretreatment and during treatment and were isolated and stored as previously described. Each PCR received spiked-in synthetic TCR analog templates so that absolute template abundance could be estimated from read counts. TCRbeta CDR3 regions were amplified from genomic DNA with bias-controlled V and J gene primers using the immunoSEQ assay. Rearranged TCRbeta segments were sequenced at approximately 20X coverage. Per the source publication's procedure: Clustering was used to correct sequencing errors, and CDR3s were annotated against IMGT so that V, D and J genes could be assigned. Out-of-frame and stop-codon sequences were excluded, and only productive TCRbeta rearrangements were used in downstream analyses. Clonality was calculated as one minus the Shannon entropy normalized by the log of the number of unique productive sequences. Fisher's exact test with Benjamini-Hochberg correction, at a threshold of adjusted p below 0.01, was used to find clones that differed between time points or between blood and tumor. Imported from immuneACCESS, the table was reduced by TCRdb to in-frame sequences with V and J called. These copies leave out some clones; in studies compared against another copy, an unresolved V gene accounts for under half, and the cause of the remainder is not known. V and J calls and clone size are copied from that table; D and trimming were computed from the DNA. The sample contains about 19,000 clones, about 86% of them found a single time. 3.7% of the sample belongs to the ten largest clones.

The full study reports these points: At 3 weeks after the start of treatment, tumor-associated TCR clones in peripheral blood had expanded more in patients with durable benefit (n of about 22, p = 0.022). Improved progression-free and overall survival was associated with having pretreatment peripheral blood TCR clonality below the median. Small sample size (n ≈ 28) and many exploratory analyses mean the results are intended to be hypothesis-generating.

CDR1 WNHNN and CDR2 SYGVQD are derived from the germline V gene (reference sequence). The CDR3 measures 13 amino acids from cysteine to phenylalanine. Only the CDR3 portion is preserved as DNA: 39 bases, with reading frame beginning at the first base. After removal of 5 bases from V and 10 bases from J, the junction retains 7 bases not matched to a gene. Comment on this clone: What this receptor recognizes is not known. It has no much larger one-base neighbor in the sample; base qualities were not kept.

The rearrangement combines TRBV10-1 with TRBJ2-7; the central 11 bases match TRBD1. This TCR derives from a man in his fifties or sixties with urothelial cancer. Sequenced here: PBMCs, sampled around atezolizumab (anti-PD-L1) treatment. DNA sequence: TGCGCCAGCAGTCGGGACAGGGGGGAAACACAGTACTTC. Its protein reads: CASSRDRGETQYF.